This is a list of T cell receptor beta chains from one sample in a study of regulatory T cells in long-lasting Graves disease. Via MiXCR, TCRdb re-called the multiplex PCR reads, giving one row per CDR3 protein. The table has fewer than 400,000 distinct CDR3 sequences, over 15% seen once. This specimen was peripheral blood mononuclear cells (PBMCs), taken at new diagnosis, from a patient treated with antithyroid drugs. The receptors stem from a female donor with Graves disease. The CDR3 runs from the conserved cysteine through the conserved F or W. Expanded clones get a size class; other rows say once, few or many, or leave the size out.

>many|TRBJ2-2|TRBV9
CASAGTGYTGELFF
>many|TRBJ2-1|TRBV28
CASSPGSEQFF
>few|TRBJ1-2|TRBV18
CASSPLGQAGAGYTF
>few|TRBJ1-3|TRBV19
CASTNEGYGNTIYF
>NA|TRBJ1-5|TRBV2
CASSAHSGRSNQPQHF
>many|TRBJ2-1|TRBV29-1
CSVGSGNEQFF
>NA|TRBJ2-5|TRBV7-9
CASSLLLAGPKETQYF
>NA|TRBJ2-7|TRBV20-1
CSARLAGEGYEQYF
>many|TRBJ2-7|TRBV15
CATSTRQDTYEQYF
>many|TRBJ1-1|TRBV20-1
CSARAVRAGNTEAFF
>NA|TRBJ1-3|TRBV11-2
CASSLEWQSSGNTIYF
>many|TRBJ2-1|TRBV28
CASSLLAAEQFF
>NA|TRBJ2-1|TRBV10-3
CAISESDTGLAGGSYNEQFF
>many|TRBJ1-4|TRBV28
CASSFEGAGEKLFF
>once|TRBJ2-7|TRBV28
CASSFLGGSGVDEQYF
>NA|TRBJ1-1|TRBV20-1
CSATQGGTEAFF
>NA|TRBJ2-7|TRBV27
CASRFQSSYEQYF
>few|TRBJ2-2|TRBV19
CASSIGSGTFTGELFF
>NA|TRBJ1-5|TRBV29-1
CSVGAGRNQPQHF
>NA|TRBJ2-7|TRBV9
CASSVATGVEFYEQYF
>few|TRBJ1-1|TRBV7-9
CASSPSGSMNTEAFF
>few|TRBJ1-6|TRBV5-1
CASSSMTGYNSPLHF
>many|TRBJ2-7|TRBV5-1
CASSLGREGHYEQYF
>many|TRBJ2-5|TRBV20-1
CSAREALRGSQYF
>many|TRBJ1-2|TRBV3-1
CASSQETWLAF
>many|TRBJ2-5|TRBV12-3/TRBV12-4
CAGSPGTSGHQETQYF
>many|TRBJ2-7|TRBV6-9
CASSYYTDSYEQYF